Sequencing of this T cell receptor beta chain was carried out in a study of CD8+ T cells in alopecia areata. At the level of the study: Oral tofacitinib (5 to 10 mg twice daily) was administered to treated patients.

Indicated treatment: oral pan-JAK inhibitor, 5-10 mg twice daily. This clone was picked up a small number of times. The CDR3 extends over 13 amino acids. V shed 5 bases and J shed 4 bases, with 14 bases lying between them. Germline-derived CDR1 and CDR2 are SQVTM and ANQGSEA. cDNA prepared by RNA extraction and subsequent reverse transcription served as the template for sequencing. The method was immunoSEQ multiplex PCR; TCRdb's version includes in-frame clones alone and lacks a portion of them. The data show some 95,000 clones, roughly 45% seen once. The chain is built from TRBV29-1 and TRBJ1-1; a possible D gene is TRBD1 (6 bases). This TCR was sampled from a human donor with alopecia areata. The material sequenced was CD8+ T cells sorted from blood, taken at week 24, from a patient treated with tofacitinib. The CDR3 here is CSVQDSLGTEAFF. CDR3 bases: TGCAGCGTTCAGGACAGCTTGGGCACTGAAGCTTTCTTT. The variable domain in full, completed from reference TRBV29-1 and TRBJ1-1, reads SAVISQKPSRDICQRGTSLTIQCQVDSQVTMMFWYRQQPGQSLTLIATANQGSEATYESGFVIDKFPISRPNLTFSTLTVSNMSPEDSSIYLCSVQDSLGTEAFFGQGTRLTVV.